Each of the 26 T cell receptor beta chains below was sequenced from the same sample in a study of blood T cell repertoires in COVID-19. Method: immunoSEQ multiplex PCR; TCRdb's copy keeps in-frame clones and lacks some. This sample carries 150,000 to 200,000 clones, around four fifths of them seen once, and the ten largest clones take 5.5% to 8%. Material: peripheral blood. The receptor source for this set is a woman in her thirties or forties with COVID-19, enrolled during active disease.

This clone was detected a few times. This chain uses TRBV2 with TRBJ1-2; no clear D gene. Germline V gene sequence: CDR1 SNHLY, CDR2 FYNNEI. The CDR3 has 13 amino acids. V was cut by 8 bases and J by 1 base, with 11 bases left in between. The CDR3 nucleotides are TGTGCCAGCGATGGGCAGATTAACTATGGCTACACCTTC. This sequence encodes CASDGQINYGYTF.

The chain employs TRBV5-1 and TRBJ1-4; D is undetermined. CDR1 is SGHRS, CDR2 YFSETQ, per germline. V lost 4 bases and J lost 3, with 7 bases in between. The CDR3 length is 13 residues. CDR3 loop: CASSPTANEKLFF. CDR3 in DNA: TGCGCCAGCAGCCCTACGGCTAATGAAAAACTGTTTTTT.

The chain joins TRBV7-8 to TRBJ1-1; no definite D call. Germline CDR1 is SGHVS and CDR2 is FQNEAQ. The CDR3 is made up of 16 amino acids. V lost 3 bases to trimming and J lost 0 bases, with 14 bases between them. The CDR3 nucleotides are TGTGCCAGCAGCTTTATGGTCGGCGGCATGAACACTGAAGCTTTCTTT. It codes for CASSFMVGGMNTEAFF.

CDR3 amino acids: CASSIRDSEFF. The CDR3 region has the DNA TGTGCCAGTAGTATACGAGACAGTGAGTTCTTC. The chain combines TRBV19 with TRBJ2-1; D possibly corresponds to TRBD1 (5 bases). This CDR3 comprises 11 residues. Per the germline V gene, CDR1 is LNHDA and CDR2 is SQIVND (reference sequence). V lost 2 bases, J lost 14 bases, and 10 bases lay in between.

The chain combines TRBV14 with TRBJ2-3; D is perhaps TRBD2 (5 bases). The CDR3 has 15 amino acids. CDR1 and CDR2 from the germline V gene are SGHDN and FVKESK. Trimming removed 3 bases from V and 4 bases from J, with 14 bases in between. The CDR3 DNA follows: TGTGCCAGCAGCCAGGCCGCGCGGAGGTCAGATACGCAGTATTTT. Encoded protein: CASSQAARRSDTQYF.

The chain recombines TRBV9 with TRBJ2-5, with TRBD2 matching over 11 bases. In germline, CDR1 is SGDLS, CDR2 YYNGEE. V trimming: 0 bases; J trimming: 3 bases; junction bases outside the gene matches: 4. CDR3 size: 16 residues. The CDR3 reads CASSVAISGGEETQYF. The CDR3 DNA reads as TGTGCCAGCAGCGTAGCTATTAGCGGGGGGGAAGAGACCCAGTACTTC.

The V call is TRBV29-1, the J call TRBJ2-7; the match to TRBD2 covers 9 bases. J was trimmed by 0 bases and V by 6 bases; bases with no gene match: 15. This CDR3 contains 17 residues. Germline V gene lookup returns CDR1 SQVTM and CDR2 ANQGSEA. CDR3 loop: CSVPGEVAGAPSYEQYF. The CDR3 region has the DNA TGCAGCGTCCCGGGGGAGGTAGCGGGGGCCCCCTCCTACGAGCAGTACTTC.

The table lists this clone with a count of one. V and J are TRBV19 and TRBJ2-5; the D is unclear. CDR1 and CDR2 (germline): LNHDA, SQIVND (reference sequence). CDR3 length: 13 residues. The germline V and J ends were trimmed by 5 bases and 7 bases, with 14 bases remaining between them. The CDR3 bases are TGTGCCAGTAGTTTCGGCAGTTTAGCGACCCAGTACTTC. Translation gives CASSFGSLATQYF.

The chain combines TRBV27 with TRBJ2-1; TRBD1 might be the D (5 bases). Trimming shortened V by 4 bases and J by 2 bases, and 9 bases separated the two germline ends. The V gene's germline CDR1 is MNHEY and CDR2 SMNVEV (reference sequence). This CDR3 is 14 amino acids long. CDR3 protein: CASSWEQAYNEQFF. DNA of the CDR3: TGTGCCAGCAGTTGGGAACAGGCCTACAATGAGCAGTTCTTC.

CDR3 protein: CASSLEAVYGYTF. CDR3 DNA: TGTGCCAGCAGCTTAGAGGCGGTCTATGGCTACACCTTC. The chain links TRBV7-8 to TRBJ1-2; no clear D gene. CDR1 and CDR2 (germline): SGHVS, FQNEAQ. The CDR3 runs 13 residues. V was shortened by 1 base and J by 4 bases, with 7 bases between the two germline ends. Using reference TRBV7-8 and TRBJ1-2 for the parts outside the CDR3, the full variable domain is GAGVSQSPRYKVAKRGQDVALRCDPISGHVSLFWYQQALGQGPEFLTYFQNEAQLDKSGLPSDRFFAERPEGSVSTLKIQRTQQEDSAVYLCASSLEAVYGYTFGSGTRLTVV.

The chain employs TRBV29-1 and TRBJ1-4, with D possibly matching TRBD1 (5 bases). This CDR3 spans 13 amino acids. The V gene's germline CDR1 is SQVTM and CDR2 ANQGSEA. Trimming took off 5 bases at V and 13 bases at J, with 20 bases between the two ends. The CDR3 bases are TGCAGCGTTCAGTATTCGGGCGGGGGGGGACTGTTTTTT. This codes for CSVQYSGGGGLFF.

The chain recombines TRBV6-1 with TRBJ1-5, with D possibly TRBD1 on 6 matching bases. Looked up from germline, CDR1 is MNHNS and CDR2 is SASEGT. This CDR3 has 15 amino acids. With 2 bases removed from V and 6 bases from J, the gap between germline ends came to 14 bases. In DNA form, the CDR3 reads TGTGCCAGCAGTGAAAATCACAGGGTAACTCAGCCCCAGCATTTT. This encodes CASSENHRVTQPQHF.

In DNA, the CDR3 is TGTGCCAGCTCACCACGTTTCGTCGAGACCCAGTACTTC. Translated: CASSPRFVETQYF. The chain is built from TRBV18 and TRBJ2-5; D unclear. Trimming took off 1 base at V and 5 bases at J, with 8 bases between the two ends. Germline-derived CDR1 and CDR2 are KGHSH and LQKENI. This CDR3 is 13 amino acids long. The variable domain in full, with the rest retrieved from reference TRBV18 and TRBJ2-5, is NAGVMQNPRHLVRRRGQEARLRCSPMKGHSHVYWYRQLPEEGLKFMVYLQKENIIDESGMPKERFSAEFPKEGPSILRIQQVVRGDSAAYFCASSPRFVETQYFGPGTRLLVL.

The CDR3 DNA reads as TGTGCCAGCAGCTTTGATCTCCCAGCGGGGGAAAAAGAGACCCAGTACTTC. Protein: CASSFDLPAGEKETQYF. The V and J genes are TRBV5-5 and TRBJ2-5, with 8 bases that match TRBD2. Germline V gives CDR1 SGHKS, CDR2 YYEKEE (reference sequence). V was pared by 2 bases and J by 3 bases, with 12 bases of the junction left unmatched. The CDR3 spans 17 residues.

The chain has TRBV5-1 and TRBJ1-1; D is unclear. The length of the CDR3 is 13 residues. V was shortened by 0 bases and J by 5 bases, with 8 bases between the two germline ends. The germline V gene encodes CDR1 SGHRS and CDR2 YFSETQ. Written as DNA, the CDR3 is TGCGCCAGCAGCTTGGTGACGGGGACTGAAGCTTTCTTT. It specifies CASSLVTGTEAFF. The full variable domain, with the rest looked up from reference TRBV5-1 and TRBJ1-1, is KAGVTQTPRYLIKTRGQQVTLSCSPISGHRSVSWYQQTPGQGLQFLFEYFSETQRNKGNFPGRFSGRQFSNSRSEMNVSTLELGDSALYLCASSLVTGTEAFFGQGTRLTVV.

The V and J genes are TRBV15 and TRBJ2-1, with D perhaps TRBD2 (5 bases). Germline values: CDR1 LNHNV, CDR2 YYDKDF (reference sequence). This CDR3 comprises 13 residues. Trimming pared 1 base from V and 6 bases from J, leaving 7 bases between. CDR3 nucleotides: TGTGCCACCAGCAGAGTTCGGGGCAATGAGCAGTTCTTC. This encodes CATSRVRGNEQFF.

V usage is TRBV29-1 and J usage is TRBJ1-6, with D possibly TRBD1 on 5 matching bases. The germline V gene encodes CDR1 SQVTM and CDR2 ANQGSEA. Trimming took 4 bases from V and 15 from J, leaving 13 bases between them. This CDR3 has 11 amino acids. The CDR3 DNA reads TGCAGCGTTGTGGCAGGGCTCCTCCTCCACTTT. Protein product: CSVVAGLLLHF.

CDR3 coding DNA: TGTGCCAGCACACCCGGGGTAGTTCTTCTTCAAGAGCAGTTCTTC. This translates into CASTPGVVLLQEQFF. V usage is TRBV11-2 and J usage is TRBJ2-1, with a weak D call TRBD2 (5 bases). Deletions cut 7 bases from V and 10 bases from J, with 23 bases between. This CDR3 contains 15 residues. CDR1 and CDR2 from the germline V gene are SGHAT and FQNNGV.

This chain links TRBV3-1 (or the pseudogene TRBV3-2) with TRBJ1-1, with TRBD1 as a possible D gene (6 bases). The CDR3 runs to 14 residues. Trimming removed 4 bases at V and 7 bases at J, with 16 bases between. Germline CDR1 reads LGHDT; CDR2 reads YNNKEL (reference sequence). The CDR3 nucleotides read TGTGCCAGCAGCCCCCGGGACATCCGGGGTGAAGCTTTCTTT. It codes for CASSPRDIRGEAFF.

The chain links TRBV12-5 to TRBJ1-1; D is unclear. V was trimmed by 0 bases and J by 0 bases, leaving 11 bases between them. The CDR3 sequence is 16 residues long. CDR1 is LGHNT, CDR2 FRNRAP, per germline. The CDR3 sequence: CASGLVLGPMNTEAFF. CDR3 bases: TGTGCTAGTGGTTTGGTACTAGGGCCCATGAACACTGAAGCTTTCTTT.

This clone came up once. This rearrangement joins TRBV27 to TRBJ1-3; TRBD1 matches at 7 bases. Germline lookup yields CDR1 MNHEY and CDR2 SMNVEV (reference sequence). Germline trimming cut 6 bases from V and 7 bases from J; bases unmatched to any gene: 9. The CDR3 extends over 14 amino acids. CDR3 DNA: TGTGCCAGCAGGATGACAGGGCCGAGGAACACCATATATTTT. This translates into CASRMTGPRNTIYF.

CDR3 protein: CASSPGTGANYGYTF. The DNA for the CDR3 is TGCGCCAGCAGCCCCGGGACAGGGGCGAACTATGGCTACACCTTC. This chain links TRBV10-2 with TRBJ1-2; 10 nucleotides match TRBD1. Germline CDR1 and CDR2: WSHSY and SAAADI. The CDR3 length is 15 residues. V lost 6 bases, J lost 2 bases, and 6 bases stayed unmatched.

The J gene is TRBJ1-1, the V gene TRBV27, with a possible D match to TRBD1 (5 bases). The V end lost 5 bases, the J end lost 1 base, and 17 bases lay between the germline ends. This CDR3 contains 16 residues. The germline gives CDR1 MNHEY, CDR2 SMNVEV (reference sequence). This CDR3 reads CASSRAVGGGNTEAFF. Written as DNA, the CDR3 is TGTGCCAGCAGTAGGGCGGTGGGGGGAGGGAACACTGAAGCTTTCTTT.

The rearrangement links TRBV30 to TRBJ1-6; 7 nucleotides line up with TRBD1. Unmatched junction bases numbered 10, after V lost 5 bases and J lost 9 bases. Germline CDR1 GTSNPN, CDR2 SVGIG (reference sequence). CDR3 length: 14 residues. CDR3 sequence: CAWVTGTVSSPLHF. The CDR3 nucleotides read TGTGCCTGGGTAACCGGGACAGTATCTTCACCCCTCCACTTT.

This rearrangement joins TRBV7-8 to TRBJ1-6, with D possibly TRBD1 on 5 matching bases. From germline, CDR1 is SGHVS and CDR2 FQNEAQ. With 1 base removed from V and 8 bases from J, the gap between germline ends came to 12 bases. The CDR3 contains 15 residues. In nucleotides, the CDR3 is TGTGCCAGCAGCTTAGAGGGCAGGGCGGATTCACCCCTCCACTTT. Its protein is CASSLEGRADSPLHF.

The chain recombines TRBV27 with TRBJ1-1; the D gene is possibly TRBD1 (5 bases). Trimming took off 5 bases at V and 0 bases at J, with 13 bases between the two ends. This CDR3 has 15 residues. Germline assignment: CDR1 MNHEY and CDR2 SMNVEV (reference sequence). CDR3 sequence reads: CASSPLDSLNTEAFF. In DNA, the CDR3 is TGTGCCAGCAGTCCTCTAGACAGCCTGAACACTGAAGCTTTCTTT.